The subject of this entry is one T cell receptor (beta chain). Primed by a sample-barcoded 5' primer and a J-beta primer mix, a second PCR proceeded for roughly 7 to 11 cycles. Via MiXCR, TCRdb re-called the 5' RACE reads, giving one row per CDR3 protein. The sample gives about 510,000 distinct CDR3 sequences, about a quarter of which show up once; approximately 4% is in the top ten. The sample comes from a study of blood T cells in healthy people across ages. V gave up 3 bases and J gave up 2 bases, with 5 bases separating them. Germline V CDR1 and CDR2: ENHRY, SYGVKD. CDR3 length: 14 amino acids. The donors, all healthy, were Caucasians living in Russia, aged roughly 6 to 90. These data were also reused for a study on T cells of mothers and their children.

The sample comprised blood. The chain joins TRBV10-3 to TRBJ1-6; D gene uncertain. This receptor was obtained from a boy aged 2 to 9 in good health. DNA for the CDR3: TGTGCCATCAGTGATTACCCCTATAATTCACCCCTCCACTTT. Encoded protein: CAISDYPYNSPLHF.